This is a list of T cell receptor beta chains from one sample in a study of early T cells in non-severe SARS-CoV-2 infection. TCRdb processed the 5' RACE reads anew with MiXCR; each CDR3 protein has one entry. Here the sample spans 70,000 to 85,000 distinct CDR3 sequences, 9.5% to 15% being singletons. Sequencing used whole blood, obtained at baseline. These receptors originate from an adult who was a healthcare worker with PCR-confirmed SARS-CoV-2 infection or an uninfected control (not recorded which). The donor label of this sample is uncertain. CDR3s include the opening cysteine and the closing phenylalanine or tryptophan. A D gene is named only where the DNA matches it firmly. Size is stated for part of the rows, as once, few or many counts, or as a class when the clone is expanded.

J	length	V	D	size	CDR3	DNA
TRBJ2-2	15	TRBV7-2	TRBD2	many	CASKAGGSNTGELFF	TGTGCCAGCAAAGCGGGGGGGTCTAACACCGGGGAGCTGTTTTTT
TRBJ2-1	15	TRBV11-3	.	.	CASSPRVAVINEQFF	TGTGCCAGCAGCCCGCGGGTAGCGGTTATTAATGAGCAGTTCTTC
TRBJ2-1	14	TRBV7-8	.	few	CASSFGIAYNEQFF	TGTGCCAGCAGCTTCGGCATAGCCTACAATGAGCAGTTCTTC
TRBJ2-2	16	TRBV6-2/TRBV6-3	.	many	CASSLRQLRRTGELFF	TGTGCCAGCAGCCTCCGACAGCTCAGGCGGACCGGGGAGCTGTTTTTT
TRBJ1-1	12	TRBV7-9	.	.	CASSRAHPEAFF	TGTGCCAGCAGCCGGGCCCATCCTGAAGCTTTCTTT
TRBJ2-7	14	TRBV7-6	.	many	CASSLSGLFYEQYF	TGTGCCAGCAGCTTGTCGGGATTATTCTACGAGCAGTACTTC
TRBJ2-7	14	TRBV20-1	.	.	CSVTGDGTTYEQYF	TGCAGTGTTACGGGAGATGGAACCACTTACGAGCAGTACTTC
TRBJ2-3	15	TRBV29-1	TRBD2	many	CSVGATGGPADTQYF	TGCAGCGTTGGGGCGACGGGAGGGCCCGCAGATACGCAGTATTTT
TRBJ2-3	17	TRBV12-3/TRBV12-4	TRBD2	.	CASTPAASGASTDTQYF	TGTGCCAGCACGCCGGCGGCTAGCGGGGCTAGCACAGATACGCAGTATTTT
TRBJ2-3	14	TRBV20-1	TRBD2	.	CSARIAGVGNTQYF	TGCAGTGCTAGAATAGCGGGAGTTGGAAATACGCAGTATTTT
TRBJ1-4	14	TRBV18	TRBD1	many	CASSPGQGEEKLFF	TGTGCCAGCTCACCGGGACAGGGAGAGGAAAAACTGTTTTTT
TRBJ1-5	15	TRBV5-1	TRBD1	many	CASSLTGGGNQPQHF	TGCGCCAGCAGCTTGACAGGGGGTGGCAATCAGCCCCAGCATTTT
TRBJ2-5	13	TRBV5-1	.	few	CASSLEALETQYF	TGCGCCAGCAGCTTGGAGGCTTTGGAGACCCAGTACTTC
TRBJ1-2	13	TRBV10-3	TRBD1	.	CAISESWTGGYTF	TGTGCCATCAGTGAGTCGTGGACAGGCGGCTACACCTTC
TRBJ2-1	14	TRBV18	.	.	CASSPLAGNGEQFF	TGTGCCAGCTCACCGTTGGCAGGGAATGGTGAGCAGTTCTTC
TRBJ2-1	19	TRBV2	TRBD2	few	CASSGADGLAGAQYNEQFF	TGTGCCAGCAGTGGGGCTGACGGACTAGCGGGGGCCCAATACAATGAGCAGTTCTTC
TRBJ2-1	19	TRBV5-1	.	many	CASSHPVLVGRRSYNEQFF	TGCGCCAGCAGCCACCCCGTTCTAGTCGGGCGGCGCTCCTACAATGAGCAGTTCTTC
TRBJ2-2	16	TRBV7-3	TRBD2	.	CASSPGLAGGSGELFF	TGTGCCAGCAGTCCAGGACTAGCGGGAGGATCCGGGGAGCTGTTTTTT
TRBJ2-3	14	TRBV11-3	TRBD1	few	CASSQQGATDTQYF	TGTGCCAGCAGCCAACAGGGGGCAACAGATACGCAGTATTTT
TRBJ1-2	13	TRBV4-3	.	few	CASSQRPGGGYTF	TGCGCCAGCAGCCAAAGGCCGGGAGGCGGCTACACCTTC
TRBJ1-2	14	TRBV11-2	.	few	CASASPRGPYGYTF	TGTGCCAGCGCTTCCCCACGGGGACCCTATGGCTACACCTTC
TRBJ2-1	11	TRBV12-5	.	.	CASGFSNEQFF	TGTGCTAGTGGTTTTTCCAATGAGCAGTTCTTC
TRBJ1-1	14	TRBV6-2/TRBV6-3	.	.	CASSAPFLVTEAFF	TGTGCCAGCAGTGCCCCTTTCCTTGTTACTGAAGCTTTCTTT
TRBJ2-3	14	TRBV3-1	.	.	CASSPLQGSGTQYF	TGTGCCAGCAGCCCCTTACAGGGTAGTGGTACGCAGTATTTT
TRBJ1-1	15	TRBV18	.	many	CASSPLAGADTEAFF	TGTGCCAGCTCACCACTGGCAGGGGCGGACACTGAAGCTTTCTTT
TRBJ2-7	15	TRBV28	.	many	CASSFPPAGFYEQYF	TGTGCCAGCAGTTTCCCCCCGGCGGGGTTTTACGAGCAGTACTTC
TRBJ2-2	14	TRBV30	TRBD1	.	CAWEGQGVKGELFF	TGTGCCTGGGAGGGACAGGGGGTTAAGGGGGAGCTGTTTTTT
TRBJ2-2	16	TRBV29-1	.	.	CSVGPVGGRTTGELFF	TGCAGCGTTGGGCCGGTGGGGGGCCGAACCACCGGGGAGCTGTTTTTT
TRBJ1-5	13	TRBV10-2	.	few	CASSEGSNQPQHF	TGCGCCAGCAGTGAGGGTAGCAATCAGCCCCAGCATTTT
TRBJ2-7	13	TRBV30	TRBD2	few	CACGSSGEYEQYF	TGTGCCTGCGGTAGTAGCGGGGAGTACGAGCAGTACTTC
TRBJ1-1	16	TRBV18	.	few	CASSPQVNRDGTEAFF	TGTGCCAGCTCACCCCAGGTGAACAGGGATGGGACTGAAGCTTTCTTT
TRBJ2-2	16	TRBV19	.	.	CASNRGTKAGFVELFF	TGTGCCAGTAATAGGGGGACTAAAGCGGGATTTGTGGAGCTGTTTTTT
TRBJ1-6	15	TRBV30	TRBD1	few	CAWSAGTAITLPLHF	TGTGCCTGGAGTGCCGGGACAGCGATTACTTTACCCCTCCACTTT
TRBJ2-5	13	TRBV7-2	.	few	CASSYRTQETQYF	TGTGCCAGCAGCTATCGGACCCAAGAGACCCAGTACTTC
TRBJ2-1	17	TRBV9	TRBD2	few	CASSVTTSGMSGNEQFF	TGTGCCAGCAGCGTGACGACTAGCGGGATGTCGGGCAATGAGCAGTTCTTC
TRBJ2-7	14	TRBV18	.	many	CASSPPAGGYEQYF	TGTGCCAGCTCACCACCCGCCGGGGGCTACGAGCAGTACTTC
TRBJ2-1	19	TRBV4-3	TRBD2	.	CASSQDTTSGWSSYNEQFF	TGCGCCAGCAGCCAAGATACGACTAGCGGTTGGAGCTCCTACAATGAGCAGTTCTTC
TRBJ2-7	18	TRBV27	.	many	CASSLAFGPGPRDYEQYF	TGTGCCAGCAGTTTAGCCTTCGGCCCAGGCCCTAGGGACTACGAGCAGTACTTC
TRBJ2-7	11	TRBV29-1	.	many	CSVSRGGEQYF	TGCAGCGTTTCAAGAGGGGGCGAGCAGTACTTC
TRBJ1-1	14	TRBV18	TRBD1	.	CASSPPTGETEAFF	TGTGCCAGCTCACCACCGACAGGGGAAACTGAAGCTTTCTTT
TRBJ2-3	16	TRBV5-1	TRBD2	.	CASSLETGGPADTQYF	TGCGCCAGCAGCTTAGAAACGGGGGGGCCGGCAGATACGCAGTATTTT
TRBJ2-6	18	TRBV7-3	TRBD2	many	CASSPASGGSSGANVLTF	TGTGCCAGCAGCCCCGCCTCCGGGGGGAGCTCTGGGGCCAACGTCCTGACTTTC